This T cell receptor beta chain was identified in a study of blood T cell repertoires in COVID-19. On the study more broadly: Samples taken during acute and convalescent COVID-19 were collected in the United States, Italy and Spain. T cells, B-cell-depleted T cells, or PBMCs provided the cDNA or gDNA that served as material.

Original processing notes: How many nucleated cells were present was estimated from reference gene primer amplification. Assay used: immunoSEQ multiplex PCR; TCRdb lists only in-frame clones, some missing. That table supplies the V and J calls and clone size; D and trimming were determined from the DNA. Counted here are about 200,000 clones, over 70% occurring once; the ten biggest clones make up more than 8%. Trimming left V 3 bases short and J 0 bases short, with 15 bases between. Germline assignment: CDR1 ENHRY and CDR2 SYGVKD. The CDR3 covers 16 residues. Sequenced sample: peripheral blood. The chain uses TRBV10-3 and TRBJ2-7; D may be TRBD1 (5 bases). The sequence derives from a woman aged 50 to 60 with acute or convalescent COVID-19. The CDR3, as DNA: TGTGCCATCAGTGATCCCGTTAGGGGAAGCTCCTACGAGCAGTACTTC. It specifies CAISDPVRGSSYEQYF.